This entry concerns a single T cell receptor (beta chain). V gave up 5 bases and J gave up 3 bases, with 13 bases separating them. CDR1 and CDR2 (germline): SGHTA, FQGNSA. The CDR3 totals 14 residues. Some clones are missing from TCRdb's copy, which holds only in-frame ones; the method was immunoSEQ multiplex PCR. The sample shows hundreds of thousands of clones, more than 70% of them seen only once. The sample belongs to a study of blood T cell repertoires in COVID-19. Study information: PBMCs, B-cell-depleted T cells, or T cells provided the cDNA or gDNA that made up the material.

The V call is TRBV7-2, the J call TRBJ1-2; the D is unclear. This receptor was obtained from a woman between 18 and 29 years old who had been exposed to COVID-19. Source material: PBMCs or T cells enriched from blood (not recorded which). The CDR3 region has the DNA TGTGCCAGCAGCCCCCGCAGGTTCGACTATGGCTACACCTTC. Translated, it gives CASSPRRFDYGYTF.